The 20 T cell receptor beta chains presented below share a single source sample, sequenced in a study of regulatory T cells in long-lasting Graves disease. The TCR beta library used iRepertoire HTBI primers with Arm-PCR amplification of CDR3. MiXCR, applied by TCRdb to the multiplex PCR reads, yields one record per CDR3 protein. The data contain around 420,000 distinct CDR3 sequences, roughly a sixth of them singletons. As for time point: newly diagnosed GD, antithyroid drugs for less than 3 months. With RNA extracted from PBMCs as input, the TCR library was made. Sequences were derived from peripheral blood mononuclear cells (PBMCs), sampled at new diagnosis, from a patient treated with antithyroid drugs. Every receptor here comes from a female donor with Graves disease.

Worth noting for this clonotype: A clone one base away is much larger, so this may be a read error. No conserved phenylalanine or tryptophan ends this CDR3, so it is likely a read error. V usage is TRBV24-1 and J usage is TRBJ2-3; 7 nucleotides agree with TRBD1. Germline CDR1 KGHDR, CDR2 SFDVKD. Trimming at V came to 3 bases and at J to 6 bases, leaving 2 bases not matched to a gene. The CDR3 runs 13 residues. This chain's CDR3 is CATSDETGDTQYY. CDR3 in DNA: TGTGCCACCAGTGATGAGACAGGGGATACGCAGTATTAT.

This clonotype was observed a handful of times. This chain uses TRBV4-1 with TRBJ2-7; 8 bases line up with TRBD2. Germline lookup yields CDR1 MGHRA and CDR2 YSYEKL. The CDR3 is 14 residues long. After removal of 2 bases from V and 6 bases from J, the junction contained 6 bases not matched to a gene. The CDR3 DNA reads as TGCGCCAGCAGCCAATCTGTAGCGGGGCGCGAGCAGTACTTC. This translates into CASSQSVAGREQYF.

This chain uses TRBV6-1 with TRBJ2-1; 8 bases fit TRBD2. Germline CDR1 reads MNHNS; CDR2 reads SASEGT. The ends lost 7 bases at V and 2 bases at J; junction bases unmatched: 10. CDR3 length: 16 residues. The CDR3 nucleotides are TGTGCCAGCAACCTAGGACCGGGACTAGCCTACAATGAGCAGTTCTTC. This codes for CASNLGPGLAYNEQFF.

This clonotype has a handful of counts. One base away lies a much larger clone, so this may be a sequencing read error. The CDR3 region has the DNA TGTGCCAGCAGCTTACGGACTGGCATCTCCAATGAGCAGTTCTTC. This translates into CASSLRTGISNEQFF. The genes are TRBV7-2 and TRBJ2-1, with D maybe TRBD2 (5 bases). Germline CDR1 SGHTA, CDR2 FQGNSA. Between the trimmed V and J ends, which lost 2 bases and 6 bases, there was a span of 14 bases. The CDR3 totals 15 residues.

Many counts were recorded for this clonotype. The chain employs TRBV20-1 and TRBJ1-5; D is unclear. The germline V gene encodes CDR1 DFQATT and CDR2 SNEGSKA (reference sequence). V lost 5 bases, J lost 9 bases, and 26 bases lay in between. This CDR3 comprises 16 residues. The CDR3 bases are TGCAGTGCTGAGGCCAGGCTTCGAGGTTTGGGGTGGCCCCAGCATTTT. This codes for CSAEARLRGLGWPQHF.

The sample holds many counts of this clonotype. The J gene is TRBJ1-5, the V gene TRBV19; the match to TRBD1 covers 9 bases. CDR3 length equals 15 residues. Germline V gives CDR1 LNHDA, CDR2 SQIVND (reference sequence). With V trimmed by 4 bases and J by 7 bases, 8 bases remained unmatched. The CDR3 nucleotides are TGTGCCAGTAGTACAGGGACAGGGTTCGAACAGCCCCAGCATTTT. Translation: CASSTGTGFEQPQHF. Based on the CDR3 plus reference TRBV19 and TRBJ1-5, the full variable domain is DGGITQSPKYLFRKEGQNVTLSCEQNLNHDAMYWYRQDPGQGLRLIYYSQIVNDFQKGDIAEGYSVSREKKESFPLTVTSAQKNPTAFYLCASSTGTGFEQPQHFGDGTRLSIL.

This clonotype was seen many times. The chain employs TRBV10-2 and TRBJ2-7; 10 bases are shared with TRBD1. V shed 7 bases, J shed 4 bases, and the junction held 7 bases outside the gene matches. CDR3 length: 14 residues. The germline V gene encodes CDR1 WSHSY and CDR2 SAAADI. CDR3 DNA sequence: TGCGCCAGCACCTTCGGGACAGGGGTATACGAGCAGTACTTC. The encoded protein is CASTFGTGVYEQYF.

This rearrangement joins TRBV2 to TRBJ2-5; D is possibly TRBD1 or TRBD2 (6 bases each). The CDR3 is 17 residues long. Trimming removed 5 bases from V and 1 base from J, with 20 bases in between. Germline loops: CDR1 SNHLY, CDR2 FYNNEI. The CDR3 here is CASSRGGSYKLQETQYF. The CDR3 DNA follows: TGTGCCAGCAGTCGAGGGGGGAGCTACAAACTCCAAGAGACCCAGTACTTC.

This clonotype appeared many times. In nucleotides, the CDR3 is TGTGCCAGCTCCGTACGGGAGAGCTCCTACAATGAGCAGTTCTTC. Its protein is CASSVRESSYNEQFF. The rearrangement uses TRBV12-3 or TRBV12-4 and TRBJ2-1; D is perhaps TRBD2 (6 bases). With 8 bases removed from V and 0 bases from J, the gap between germline ends came to 14 bases. This CDR3 contains 15 residues.

At least ten counts were recorded for this clonotype. This chain links TRBV5-1 with TRBJ2-6; D remains unclear. The CDR3 is made up of 15 amino acids. Between the trimmed V and J ends, which lost 0 bases and 0 bases, there was a span of 4 bases. CDR1 and CDR2 from the germline V gene are SGHRS and YFSETQ. CDR3 coding DNA: TGCGCCAGCAGCTTGGCCTTCTCTGGGGCCAACGTCCTGACTTTC. Translating it yields CASSLAFSGANVLTF.

The J gene is TRBJ1-6, the V gene TRBV27; D is unclear. The germline V gene has CDR1 MNHEY and CDR2 SMNVEV (reference sequence). CDR3 length equals 16 residues. V was trimmed by 1 base and J by 8 bases, leaving 15 bases between them. CDR3 in DNA: TGTGCCAGCAGTTTATATCCAGGTGGAGAACATTCACCCCTCCACTTT. It yields the protein CASSLYPGGEHSPLHF.

In this sample, this clonotype turned up many times. Relative to the germline gene, one junction end is altered; a read error may explain this. This chain uses TRBV6-4 with TRBJ1-6, with D unclear. The CDR3 has 20 amino acids. Germline V gives CDR1 MRHNA, CDR2 SNTAGT. CDR3 sequence (DNA): TGTGCCAGCAGTTACTCGCCTACGACACCTGGGAGCTCCTATAATTCACCCCTCCACTTT. Its protein product is CASSYSPTTPGSSYNSPLHF.

In its sample, this clonotype was seen many times. The chain recombines TRBV27 with TRBJ1-2; 7 nucleotides agree with TRBD1. V was clipped by 0 bases and J by 3 bases; unmatched bases: 4. CDR1 and CDR2 from the germline V gene are MNHEY and SMNVEV (reference sequence). This CDR3 has 15 residues. DNA of the CDR3: TGTGCCAGCAGTTTATCGAGGGGACAGTACTATGGCTACACCTTC. It codes for CASSLSRGQYYGYTF.

This clonotype was counted at least ten times. This chain connects TRBV11-2 to TRBJ2-1; D remains ambiguous. The CDR3 length is 15 residues. Trimming pared 6 bases from V and 0 bases from J, leaving 12 bases between. In germline, CDR1 is SGHAT, CDR2 FQNNGV. CDR3 bases: TGTGCCAGCAGGGCGATTTTAAGCTCCTACAATGAGCAGTTCTTC. As protein: CASRAILSSYNEQFF.

Ten or more counts support this clonotype. V is TRBV5-1 and J is TRBJ1-5; tentatively, D is TRBD1 (5 bases). Trimming left V 0 bases short and J 1 base short, with 11 bases between. The germline gives CDR1 SGHRS, CDR2 YFSETQ. The length of the CDR3 is 16 residues. The chain's CDR3 is CASSLADWDSNQPQHF. The DNA of the CDR3 is TGCGCCAGCAGCTTGGCCGACTGGGACAGCAATCAGCCCCAGCATTTT.

This clonotype has at least ten counts. The genes are TRBV7-3 and TRBJ2-7; D perhaps matches TRBD2 (6 bases). The CDR3 length is 22 residues. Trimming cost V 1 base and J 2 bases, with 33 bases left between them. The germline V gene has CDR1 SGHTA and CDR2 FQGTGA. The chain's CDR3 is CASSLSLGTRSTESDNTYEQYF. The CDR3 nucleotides read TGTGCCAGCAGCTTAAGTCTGGGGACTCGGAGTACGGAGTCCGACAATACCTACGAGCAGTACTTC.

The J gene is TRBJ1-3, the V gene TRBV7-2; weak D call: TRBD1 (5 bases). The length of the CDR3 is 17 residues. V lost 5 bases and J lost 4, with 21 bases in between. In germline, CDR1 is SGHTA, CDR2 FQGNSA. The CDR3 reads CASSPRGFGAPGNTIYF. Here the CDR3 DNA reads TGTGCCAGCAGCCCAAGGGGCTTTGGGGCGCCGGGAAACACCATATATTTT.

This clonotype has only a few counts. V gene TRBV5-5 combines with J gene TRBJ1-2, with 7 bases fitting TRBD1. This CDR3 is 13 amino acids long. CDR1 and CDR2 from the germline V gene are SGHKS and YYEKEE (reference sequence). V gave up 8 bases and J gave up 7 bases; unmatched junction bases: 11. CDR3: CASNRGRPPGYTF. For the CDR3, the DNA is TGTGCCAGTAACAGGGGCCGCCCGCCTGGCTACACCTTC.

The V and J genes are TRBV6-2 or TRBV6-3 and TRBJ2-7; tentatively, D is TRBD1 (5 bases). The CDR3 has 15 amino acids. The germline gives CDR1 MNHEY, CDR2 SVGEGT. V lost 11 bases and J lost 2, with 22 bases in between. The CDR3 sequence is CAGSTFRDSTYEQYF. CDR3 nucleotide sequence: TGTGCCGGCTCGACCTTTCGAGACAGTACCTACGAGCAGTACTTC.

The CDR3 nucleotides read TGTGCCAGCAGCCCCATCCGCGGATCCTCCTACGAGCAGTACTTC. This translates into CASSPIRGSSYEQYF. The genes are TRBV7-9 and TRBJ2-7; D uncertain. Germline-derived CDR1 and CDR2 are SEHNR and FQNEAQ (reference sequence). The V end was cut by 5 bases, the J end by 0 bases, with 14 bases between. The length of the CDR3 is 15 residues.